The 10 T cell receptor beta chains below all came from one sample that was sequenced in a study of T cells in Graves' hyperthyroidism and ophthalmopathy. The TCR beta CDR3 regions underwent amplification using RNA transcripts as the source. Initially, a first-round RT-PCR of the TCR CDR3 employed the HTBI primer set. A single record per CDR3 protein comes from TCRdb applying MiXCR to the multiplex PCR reads. The sample includes 400,000 or so distinct CDR3 sequences, about 16% of them seen just once. The sequenced sample was blood. Receptor source: a woman aged 60-75 years with Graves' ophthalmopathy.

This clonotype has ten or more counts. In nucleotides, the CDR3 is TGCGCCAGCACCTCGGACAGCTATAATTCACCCCTCCACTTT. This codes for CASTSDSYNSPLHF. V is TRBV5-1 and J is TRBJ1-6; tentatively, D is TRBD1 (6 bases). CDR1 and CDR2 (germline): SGHRS, YFSETQ. The CDR3 is 14 amino acids. Trimming shortened V by 6 bases and J by 3 bases, and 10 bases separated the two germline ends.

This clonotype was found a few times. The chain couples TRBV6-1 to TRBJ1-2, with D possibly matching TRBD1 (5 bases). CDR1 is MNHNS, CDR2 SASEGT, per germline. This CDR3 is 14 amino acids long. Trimming cost V 6 bases and J 1 base, with 12 bases left between them. Here the CDR3 DNA reads TGTGCCAGCAGGGGTCAGGGATTTAACTATGGCTACACCTTC. Its protein product is CASRGQGFNYGYTF.

This clonotype came up a few times. The CDR3 DNA reads TGTGCCAGCAGATGGATCGAAGGAGAGACCCAGTACTTC. Encoded protein: CASRWIEGETQYF. V and J are TRBV27 and TRBJ2-5, with D uncertain. The germline CDR1 and CDR2 sequences are MNHEY and SMNVEV (reference sequence). The CDR3 is 13 amino acids. Trimming took 6 bases from V and 4 from J, leaving 12 bases between them.

This clonotype was recorded at least ten times. The chain combines TRBV6-1 with TRBJ2-3, with TRBD2 as a possible D gene (6 bases). The V end lost 3 bases, the J end lost 1 base, and 8 bases lay between the germline ends. This CDR3 is 14 amino acids long. Germline V lookup: CDR1 MNHNS, CDR2 SASEGT. In DNA, the CDR3 is TGTGCCAGCAGTGACGGCGGGGGCACAGATACGCAGTATTTT. It yields the protein CASSDGGGTDTQYF.

This clonotype has at least ten counts. The chain combines TRBV6-5 with TRBJ2-7; D may be TRBD2 (5 bases). With 0 bases removed from V and 3 bases from J, the gap between germline ends came to 12 bases. Germline V gene lookup returns CDR1 MNHEY and CDR2 SVGAGI. There are 15 residues in the CDR3. CDR3 DNA sequence: TGTGCCAGCAGTTACTCCGGGAATCCCCACTACGAGCAGTACTTC. This codes for CASSYSGNPHYEQYF.

This clonotype has just a few counts. The V gene is TRBV29-1, the J gene TRBJ2-3, with D tentatively TRBD1 (5 bases). V was trimmed by 4 bases and J by 0 bases, leaving 11 bases between them. Germline CDR1 reads SQVTM; CDR2 reads ANQGSEA. This CDR3 has 14 amino acids. The CDR3 nucleotides read TGCAGCGTTGGGTGGGGCGGAAGCACAGATACGCAGTATTTT. As protein: CSVGWGGSTDTQYF.

This clonotype was observed many times. The chain links TRBV3-1 to TRBJ1-1; the D is unclear. The CDR3 spans 13 residues. V was cut by 8 bases and J by 2 bases, with 12 bases left in between. Germline-derived CDR1 and CDR2 are LGHDT and YNNKEL (reference sequence). In DNA form, the CDR3 reads TGTGCCAGCGCACACGCACGAAACACTGAAGCTTTCTTT. It translates to CASAHARNTEAFF.

The gene calls are TRBV12-3 or TRBV12-4 and TRBJ2-5; 10 bases agree with TRBD1. The CDR3 has 15 amino acids. Trimming took 5 bases from V and 2 from J; bases not matched to a gene: 5. CDR3 in amino acids: CASSPRTGGQETQYF. In DNA form, the CDR3 reads TGTGCCAGCAGTCCCAGGACAGGGGGACAAGAGACCCAGTACTTC.

The sample holds many counts of this clonotype. This chain joins TRBV7-2 and TRBJ1-1; 8 bases fit TRBD1. This CDR3 comprises 16 residues. V trimming: 0 bases; J trimming: 6 bases; junction bases outside the gene matches: 9. Germline V CDR1 and CDR2: SGHTA, FQGNSA. The CDR3 nucleotides are TGTGCCAGCAGCTTAGCTACGACAGGGGAGCTCCCTGAAGCTTTCTTT. It encodes CASSLATTGELPEAFF.

In its sample, this clonotype was seen a few times. The chain is built from TRBV10-3 and TRBJ2-1; 13 nucleotides match TRBD2. V was pared by 7 bases and J by 8 bases, with 5 bases of the junction left unmatched. This CDR3 spans 14 amino acids. Germline V CDR1 and CDR2: ENHRY, SYGVKD. CDR3 protein: CAINRTSGSHEQFF. The CDR3 nucleotides are TGTGCCATCAATAGGACTAGCGGGAGTCATGAGCAGTTCTTC.